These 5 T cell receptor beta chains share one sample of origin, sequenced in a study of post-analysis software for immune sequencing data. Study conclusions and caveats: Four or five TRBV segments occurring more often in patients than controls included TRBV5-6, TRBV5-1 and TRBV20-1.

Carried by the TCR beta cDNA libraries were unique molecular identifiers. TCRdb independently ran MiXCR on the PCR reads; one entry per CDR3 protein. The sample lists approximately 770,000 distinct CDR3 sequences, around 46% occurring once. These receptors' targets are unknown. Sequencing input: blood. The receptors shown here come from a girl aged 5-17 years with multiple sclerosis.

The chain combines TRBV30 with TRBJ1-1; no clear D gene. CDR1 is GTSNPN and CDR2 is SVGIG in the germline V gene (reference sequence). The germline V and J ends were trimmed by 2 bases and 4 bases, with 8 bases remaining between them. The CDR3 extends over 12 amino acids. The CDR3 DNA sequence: TGTGCCTGGAGTTCCCTGCCCACTGAAGCTTTCTTT. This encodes CAWSSLPTEAFF.

The CDR3 DNA follows: TGCAGTGCTAGAGACCAGGCTGGGGCCAACGTCCTGACTTTC. Translating gives CSARDQAGANVLTF. The rearrangement links TRBV20-1 to TRBJ2-6; no firm D call. Germline V gene data show CDR1 as DFQATT and CDR2 as SNEGSKA (reference sequence). The ends were cut back, 0 bases at V and 2 bases at J, with 5 bases in the middle. The CDR3 is 14 residues long.

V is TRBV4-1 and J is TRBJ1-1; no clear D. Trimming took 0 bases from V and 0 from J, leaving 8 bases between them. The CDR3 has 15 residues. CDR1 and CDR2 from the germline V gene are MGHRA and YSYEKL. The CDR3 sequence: CASSQDVKLNTEAFF. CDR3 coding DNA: TGCGCCAGCAGCCAAGACGTGAAGTTGAACACTGAAGCTTTCTTT.

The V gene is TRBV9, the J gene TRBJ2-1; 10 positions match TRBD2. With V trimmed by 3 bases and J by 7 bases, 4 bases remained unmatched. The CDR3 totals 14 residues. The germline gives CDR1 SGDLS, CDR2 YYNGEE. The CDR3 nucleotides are TGTGCCAGCAGCGCGAGCGGGAGGGCAAATGAGCAGTTCTTC. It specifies CASSASGRANEQFF.

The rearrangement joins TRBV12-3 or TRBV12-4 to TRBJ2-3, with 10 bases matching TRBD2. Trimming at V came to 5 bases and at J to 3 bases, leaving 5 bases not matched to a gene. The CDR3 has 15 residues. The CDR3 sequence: CASSVGLAMTDTQYF. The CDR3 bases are TGTGCCAGCAGTGTGGGACTAGCGATGACAGATACGCAGTATTTT.